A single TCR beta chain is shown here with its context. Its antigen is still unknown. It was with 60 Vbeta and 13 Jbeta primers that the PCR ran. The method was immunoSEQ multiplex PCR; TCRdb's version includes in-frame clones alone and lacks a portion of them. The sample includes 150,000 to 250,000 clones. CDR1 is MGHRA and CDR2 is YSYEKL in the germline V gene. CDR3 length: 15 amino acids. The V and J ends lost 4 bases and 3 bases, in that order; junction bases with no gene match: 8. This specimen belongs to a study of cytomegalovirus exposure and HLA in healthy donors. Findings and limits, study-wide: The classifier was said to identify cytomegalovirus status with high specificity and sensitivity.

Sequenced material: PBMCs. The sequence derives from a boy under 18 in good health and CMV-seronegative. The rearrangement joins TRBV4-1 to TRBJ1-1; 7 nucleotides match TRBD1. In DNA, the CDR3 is TGCGCCAGCAGCCTCGAACAGGGGTCGGACACTGAAGCTTTCTTT. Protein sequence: CASSLEQGSDTEAFF.